The entry below gives a single TCR beta chain sequence along with its context. Its antigen specificity is not known. There are no base qualities to consult, and no much larger clone falls within one base. The CDR3, cysteine through phenylalanine, is 15 amino acids long. Just CDR3 DNA is preserved here, 45 bases in frame from base 1. Trimming costs V 2 bases and J 5 bases, and their ends lie 15 bases apart. CDR1 and CDR2 (SNHLY, FYNNEI) derive from the germline V gene. The data derive from a study of T cell responses to AZD1222 COVID-19 vaccine (dated by TCRdb to the early 2020s). Background on the whole study: TCR sequencing was performed for roughly 240 trial participants, of whom some 200 were given two doses of AZD1222 and around 25 were given two doses of MenACWY control vaccine. Trial participants were enrolled by age into subgroups of 18-55, 56-69 and 70-plus years, and about 150, 27 and 61 TCR-sequenced participants, respectively, were included in these subgroups.

The time point label here, explained by the study, means: about 28 days (+/-7) after the second vaccine dose. AZD1222 recipients given second doses at about 4 weeks or at about 12 weeks were pooled, since spike-specific TCR depth and breadth were not found to differ between the two schedules. The vaccinee samples were drawn from two UK trials, COV001 and COV002, one of which was a single-blind randomized controlled phase 2/3 trial testing AZD1222 (ChAdOx1 nCoV-19) in healthy adults. Trial participant PBMC samples were collected at day 0 and day 28 after the second dose for TCRbeta chain sequencing. The CDR3 regions of human TCRbeta chains were analyzed by immunosequencing. The authors' analysis ran thus. Repertoire TCRs were matched against a reference library of SARS-CoV-2-specific TCRs generated with the MIRA antigen-specificity platform. Breadth meant the fraction of unique TCRs that were SARS-CoV-2-associated, whereas depth meant the fraction of total T cells that were SARS-CoV-2-associated. Each spike-specific TCR was assigned to its reactive spike region and to a CD4 or CD8 class using the MIRA data. Log10-transformed breadth and depth values were compared by one-way ANOVA with Sidak's multiple comparisons tests. TCRdb holds this immuneACCESS table with in-frame rearrangements only. Some clones are missing; in checked studies, unresolved V genes explain under half, and the rest has no known cause. V, J and clone size derive from that table, while D and trimming were established from the DNA sequence. Present in this sample are 190,000 or so clones, about 93% of which were seen just once. The ten top clones hold approximately 1% of the sample.

Broader findings and caveats from the paper: The 56-69-year group was small, and its depth increase did not reach significance, likely because of low power. Conclusions about previously exposed vaccinees were limited because only six or seven AZD1222 recipients were SARS-CoV-2 seropositive at baseline. Reportedly, close to half of the unique spike-specific TCRs recognized epitopes lying outside the regions that are mutated in the B.1.351 and B.1.1.7 variants. Vaccine-associated CD4 TCRs spanned the whole spike protein, with dominant responses in regions 160-218 and 743-854. Because no day 14 peak-response samples were available, repertoires were characterized only after the peak T cell response. Spike-specific TCR breadth and depth rose significantly after two AZD1222 doses compared with day 0 and with MenACWY recipients. Most participants were white British and females outnumbered males, and the authors suggested that clonal diversity may have been underestimated.

The rearrangement combines TRBV2 with TRBJ1-2, with TRBD1 as a weak D call on 6 bases. Sample: peripheral blood, taken 28 days after the second AZD1222 dose. The receptor's source is an adult who received the AZD1222 COVID-19 vaccine. At the DNA level, the sequence is TGTGCCAGCAGTGAAAGGGGGTTCAGTTCTTATGGCTACACCTTC. This is translated as CASSERGFSSYGYTF. The entire variable domain, with the stretches around the CDR3 drawn from the reference TRBV2 and TRBJ1-2 proteins, is EPEVTQTPSHQVTQMGQEVILRCVPISNHLYFYWYRQILGQKVEFLVSFYNNEISEKSEIFDDQFSVERPDGSNFTLKIRSTKLEDSAMYFCASSERGFSSYGYTFGSGTRLTVV.